A single sample is the source of the 21 T cell receptor beta chains below, sequenced in a study of cytomegalovirus exposure and HLA in healthy donors. A multiplex PCR was run with 60 Vbeta primers and 13 Jbeta primers. Assay used: immunoSEQ multiplex PCR; TCRdb lists only in-frame clones, some missing. The sample holds about 150,000 clones; roughly 80% are singletons and the top ten take roughly an eighth. Sequences were obtained from PBMCs. These receptors came from a man aged 35 to 55 in good health and CMV-seropositive.

The chain links TRBV27 to TRBJ1-5; 9 bases match TRBD1. After removal of 5 bases from V and 1 base from J, the junction contained 3 bases not matched to a gene. The CDR3 has 15 amino acids. Germline CDR1 MNHEY, CDR2 SMNVEV (reference sequence). The CDR3 reads CASSPGTGSNQPQHF. The CDR3 coding sequence is TGTGCCAGCAGTCCCGGGACAGGGAGCAATCAGCCCCAGCATTTT.

V and J are TRBV13 and TRBJ2-7; 12 nucleotides match TRBD2. Germline V gives CDR1 PRHDT, CDR2 FYEKMQ (reference sequence). This CDR3 region has 17 residues. The V segment lost 0 bases and the J segment 7 bases; nucleotides outside the gene matches: 10. For the CDR3, the DNA is TGTGCCAGCAGCTTAGGAAGGGGGCTAGCGGGAGGGTTAGAGCAGTACTTC. Translated, it gives CASSLGRGLAGGLEQYF. Full variable domain (rest looked up from reference TRBV13 and TRBJ2-7): AAGVIQSPRHLIKEKRETATLKCYPIPRHDTVYWYQQGPGQDPQFLISFYEKMQSDKGSIPDRFSAQQFSDYHSELNMSSLELGDSALYFCASSLGRGLAGGLEQYFGPGTRLTVT.

On this clone: Additional DNA sequences in this sample encode the identical CDR3. The J gene is TRBJ2-3, the V gene TRBV9; TRBD2 agrees at 9 bases. The CDR3 spans 14 residues. V lost 3 bases, J lost 2 bases, and 1 base stayed unmatched. CDR1 and CDR2 (germline): SGDLS, YYNGEE. The CDR3, as DNA: TGTGCCAGCAGCGGGGGACTAGCCACAGATACGCAGTATTTT. The encoded protein is CASSGGLATDTQYF.

The V gene is TRBV4-1, the J gene TRBJ1-2; D gene ambiguous. This CDR3 has 15 residues. Germline assignment: CDR1 MGHRA and CDR2 YSYEKL. V gave up 6 bases and J gave up 4 bases, with 18 bases separating them. Here the CDR3 DNA reads TGCGCCAGCAGTCGGGAGCAGAACTTTCTCTATGGCTACACCTTC. Its translation: CASSREQNFLYGYTF.

This chain's CDR3 is CASGASGSDTQYF. The DNA of the CDR3 is TGTGCTAGTGGCGCATCGGGGTCAGATACGCAGTATTTT. The chain couples TRBV12-5 to TRBJ2-3; D is perhaps TRBD2 (5 bases). The CDR3 has 13 residues. Germline V gene sequence: CDR1 LGHNT, CDR2 FRNRAP. V dropped 6 bases and J dropped 4 bases, with 11 bases sitting between them.

The J gene is TRBJ1-1, the V gene TRBV5-1; TRBD1 matches at 7 bases. V shed 4 bases, J shed 6 bases, and the junction held 9 bases outside the gene matches. CDR3 length: 14 residues. Germline values: CDR1 SGHRS, CDR2 YFSETQ. The CDR3 here is CASSLRGLFSEAFF. DNA for the CDR3: TGCGCCAGCAGCCTTAGGGGGCTGTTTTCTGAAGCTTTCTTT.

This sequence joins TRBV15 and TRBJ2-7; maybe TRBD2 (5 bases). Trimming took 0 bases from V and 4 from J, leaving 10 bases between them. CDR1 LNHNV and CDR2 YYDKDF come from the germline V gene (reference sequence). This CDR3 has 14 residues. The CDR3 DNA reads TGTGCCACCAGCAGAGATCCACTAGAATACGAGCAGTACTTC. It translates to CATSRDPLEYEQYF. Supplemented by reference TRBV15 and TRBJ2-7, the full variable domain reads DAMVIQNPRYQVTQFGKPVTLSCSQTLNHNVMYWYQQKSSQAPKLLFHYYDKDFNNEADTPDNFQSRRPNTSFCFLDIRSPGLGDTAMYLCATSRDPLEYEQYFGPGTRLTVT.

This chain links TRBV18 with TRBJ2-3; 10 bases are a match to TRBD1. Losses at the gene ends were 3 bases for V and 2 bases for J; bases not matched to a gene: 8. The germline gives CDR1 KGHSH, CDR2 LQKENI. The CDR3 covers 17 residues. The CDR3 DNA follows: TGTGCCAGCTCACCCCTCCCGGGACAGGGGTACACAGATACGCAGTATTTT. It specifies CASSPLPGQGYTDTQYF.

The table lists this clone with a count of one. This chain uses TRBV6-5 with TRBJ2-7; TRBD1 agrees at 7 bases. With V trimmed by 5 bases and J by 5 bases, 12 bases remained unmatched. The CDR3 runs to 15 residues. The V gene's germline CDR1 is MNHEY and CDR2 SVGAGI. CDR3 sequence reads: CASSRQGSAPHEQYF. The CDR3 region has the DNA TGTGCCAGCAGTCGACAGGGAAGTGCACCCCACGAGCAGTACTTC.

The chain couples TRBV27 to TRBJ2-7; 10 nucleotides agree with TRBD1. From germline, CDR1 is MNHEY and CDR2 SMNVEV (reference sequence). This CDR3 is built from 15 residues. The trim removed 5 bases at V and 3 bases at J, leaving 7 bases unmatched. CDR3 protein: CASSARTGGGYEQYF. The CDR3 region has the DNA TGTGCCAGCAGTGCCCGGACAGGGGGGGGCTACGAGCAGTACTTC.

The genes are TRBV2 and TRBJ1-4; D might be TRBD1 (6 bases). Germline values: CDR1 SNHLY, CDR2 FYNNEI. Between the trimmed V and J ends, which lost 7 bases and 5 bases, there was a span of 14 bases. CDR3 length: 14 amino acids. This CDR3 is CASIPDRNNEKLFF. DNA for the CDR3: TGTGCCAGCATCCCGGACAGAAACAATGAAAAACTGTTTTTT.

V is TRBV7-9 and J is TRBJ1-1; D might be TRBD1 (5 bases). V lost 4 bases and J lost 2, with 8 bases in between. CDR1 is SEHNR, CDR2 FQNEAQ, per germline (reference sequence). This CDR3 is 13 amino acids long. Here the CDR3 DNA reads TGTGCCAGCAGCTCTGGACAAAACACTGAAGCTTTCTTT. This codes for CASSSGQNTEAFF.

CDR3 amino acids: CASSLMSGRYEQYF. CDR3 coding DNA: TGTGCCAGCAGTTTGATGTCAGGCCGATACGAGCAGTACTTC. The V call is TRBV27, the J call TRBJ2-7; D not certain. Germline CDR1 reads MNHEY; CDR2 reads SMNVEV (reference sequence). The CDR3 contains 14 residues. Trimming pared 3 bases from V and 4 bases from J, leaving 13 bases between.

The chain has TRBV11-2 and TRBJ2-5, with TRBD2 matching over 8 bases. The CDR3 is 17 amino acids. Germline assignment: CDR1 SGHAT and CDR2 FQNNGV. After removal of 1 base from V and 7 bases from J, the junction contained 14 bases not matched to a gene. The CDR3 DNA reads as TGTGCCAGCAGCTTAGTAGTAGCGGGATCGTTCGCGTTGACCCAGTACTTC. Translating gives CASSLVVAGSFALTQYF.

The table lists this clone with many counts. The rearrangement links TRBV7-9 to TRBJ1-4; 7 bases are a match to TRBD1. The CDR3 contains 14 residues. The V and J ends lost 3 bases and 5 bases, in that order; junction bases with no gene match: 3. CDR1 SEHNR and CDR2 FQNEAQ come from the germline V gene (reference sequence). The CDR3 nucleotides are TGTGCCAGCAGCTTGGGACAGCTCAATGAAAAACTGTTTTTT. As protein: CASSLGQLNEKLFF.

The CDR3 DNA sequence: TGTGCCATCAGTGACGGCTCAAGAGGTGGAGAGACCCAGTACTTC. This encodes CAISDGSRGGETQYF. V and J are TRBV10-3 and TRBJ2-5; D is uncertain. Germline lookup yields CDR1 ENHRY and CDR2 SYGVKD. The CDR3 is 15 amino acids. V shed 3 bases and J shed 4 bases, with 15 bases lying between them.

The chain uses TRBV29-1 and TRBJ2-7, with 7 positions matching TRBD2. The ends lost 7 bases at V and 5 bases at J; junction bases unmatched: 14. Looked up from germline, CDR1 is SQVTM and CDR2 is ANQGSEA. The CDR3 is 14 residues long. The CDR3: CSAKSTSMFDEQYF. In nucleotides, the CDR3 is TGCAGCGCTAAATCGACTAGCATGTTCGACGAGCAGTACTTC.

This chain joins TRBV18 and TRBJ2-6; weak D call: TRBD1 (5 bases). The V and J ends lost 5 bases and 1 base respectively, with 9 bases between them. The germline V gene has CDR1 KGHSH and CDR2 LQKENI. The length of the CDR3 is 15 residues. The DNA for the CDR3 is TGTGCCAGCTCAGGATCAGGGTCTGGGGCCAACGTCCTGACTTTC. It translates to CASSGSGSGANVLTF.

The genes are TRBV11-2 and TRBJ2-5; D may be TRBD1 (5 bases). The DNA end is a closer match to TRBJ2-7, so the J assignment may be wrong. The CDR3 covers 14 residues. Per the germline V gene, CDR1 is SGHAT and CDR2 is FQNNGV. The CDR3 DNA follows: TGTGCCAGCAGCTTCGGACAACCCCCCTACGAGCAGTACTTC. Encoded protein: CASSFGQPPYEQYF.

V usage is TRBV5-5 and J usage is TRBJ1-5, with D possibly being TRBD1 (5 bases). CDR3 size: 14 residues. The V end was cut by 0 bases, the J end by 4 bases, with 8 bases between. The germline V gene encodes CDR1 SGHKS and CDR2 YYEKEE (reference sequence). CDR3 protein: CASSLGNRNQPQHF. CDR3 bases: TGTGCCAGCAGCTTGGGTAACAGGAATCAGCCCCAGCATTTT.

The chain recombines TRBV5-5 with TRBJ2-2; 7 bases fit TRBD2. CDR3 size: 17 residues. Looked up from germline, CDR1 is SGHKS and CDR2 is YYEKEE (reference sequence). The V segment lost 2 bases and the J segment 6 bases; nucleotides outside the gene matches: 13. CDR3 sequence (DNA): TGTGCCAGCAGCTTCGGCGGGAGCGGGGTGTTTCCCGGGGAGCTGTTTTTT. Its translation: CASSFGGSGVFPGELFF. The entire variable domain, with the rest obtained from reference TRBV5-5 and TRBJ2-2, is as follows: DAGVTQSPTHLIKTRGQQVTLRCSPISGHKSVSWYQQVLGQGPQFIFQYYEKEERGRGNFPDRFSARQFPNYSSELNVNALLLGDSALYLCASSFGGSGVFPGELFFGEGSRLTVL.